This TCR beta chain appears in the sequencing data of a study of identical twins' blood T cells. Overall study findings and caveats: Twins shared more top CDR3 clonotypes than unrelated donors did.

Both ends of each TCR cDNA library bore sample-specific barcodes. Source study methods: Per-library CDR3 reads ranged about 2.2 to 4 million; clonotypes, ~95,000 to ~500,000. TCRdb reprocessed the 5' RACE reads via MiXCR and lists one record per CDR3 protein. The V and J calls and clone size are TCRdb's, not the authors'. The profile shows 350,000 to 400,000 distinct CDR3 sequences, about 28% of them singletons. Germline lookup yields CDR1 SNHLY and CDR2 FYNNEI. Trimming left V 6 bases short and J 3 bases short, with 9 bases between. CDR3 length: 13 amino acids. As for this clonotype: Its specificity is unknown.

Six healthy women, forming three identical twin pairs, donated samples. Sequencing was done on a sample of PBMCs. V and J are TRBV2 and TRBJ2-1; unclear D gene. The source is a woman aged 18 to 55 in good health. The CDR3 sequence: CASSSSHYNEQFF. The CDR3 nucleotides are TGTGCCAGCAGCAGTTCACACTACAATGAGCAGTTCTTC.